This paragraph reports one T cell receptor beta chain. V was trimmed by 1 base and J by 8 bases, leaving 18 bases between them. This CDR3 contains 15 residues. Germline-derived CDR1 and CDR2 are DFQATT and SNEGSKA (reference sequence). With a J-beta primer mix and a sample-barcoded 5' primer, a second PCR ran roughly 6 to 11 cycles. TCRdb independently ran MiXCR on the 5' RACE reads; one entry per CDR3 protein. The repertoire has roughly 1.7 million distinct CDR3 sequences, about 31% of them found once; the top ten carry approximately 10%. This entry belongs to a study of blood T cells in healthy people across ages. The people who gave samples were healthy Caucasians from Russia, aged roughly 6 to 90.

Sequencing was carried out using blood. This sequence joins TRBV20-1 and TRBJ2-4; D possibly corresponds to TRBD2 (6 bases). This receptor was taken from a woman younger than 45 in good health. CDR3: CSARVGTSISYIQYF. CDR3 nucleotides: TGCAGTGCTAGAGTGGGTACTAGCATATCCTACATTCAGTACTTC.